Below, 18 T cell receptor beta chains from the same sample are listed, as sequenced in a study of blood T cell repertoires in COVID-19. Sequencing used immunoSEQ multiplex PCR; TCRdb keeps in-frame clones, though not all of them. The sample has about 260,000 clones, over 70% seen once; the top ten hold 2.5% to 4%. The sequencing sample was made of PBMCs or T cells enriched from blood (not recorded which). The receptors were sampled from a woman aged 40-49 years who had been exposed to COVID-19.

The rearrangement links TRBV4-1 to TRBJ2-3; 8 nucleotides agree with TRBD2. The CDR3 consists of 19 residues. Germline V gene data show CDR1 as MGHRA and CDR2 as YSYEKL. V dropped 6 bases and J dropped 1; count of bases not matched to a gene: 18. This CDR3 is CASREGGGKGVLGTDTQYF. The DNA for the CDR3 is TGCGCCAGCAGAGAGGGCGGGGGGAAGGGAGTGCTTGGCACAGATACGCAGTATTTT.

For this clone: One junction end disagrees with the germline gene, perhaps due to a read error. The CDR3 bases are TGTGCCAGCAGGTACTCCAGGGTCCAGCCCCAGCATTTT. This encodes CASRYSRVQPQHF. The chain employs TRBV6-5 and TRBJ1-5; possible D gene TRBD1, 5 bases. The CDR3 length is 13 residues. CDR1 is MNHEY and CDR2 is SVGAGI in the germline V gene.

The chain has TRBV30 and TRBJ1-1; 7 bases line up with TRBD1. This CDR3 is built from 15 residues. Looked up from germline, CDR1 is GTSNPN and CDR2 is SVGIG (reference sequence). V lost 8 bases to trimming and J lost 6 bases; unmatched junction nucleotides: 18. CDR3 loop: CAHNRDSGFVSEAFF. CDR3 DNA: TGTGCCCATAACCGGGACAGCGGATTCGTATCTGAAGCTTTCTTT.

The rearrangement joins TRBV28 to TRBJ2-5, with 7 bases aligning to TRBD2. The germline V gene encodes CDR1 MDHEN and CDR2 SYDVKM. V lost 6 bases and J lost 2; bases outside the gene matches: 21. This CDR3 region has 19 residues. CDR3 sequence reads: CASSPYPGLRNGAQETQYF. The CDR3 coding sequence is TGTGCCAGCAGCCCATACCCGGGACTACGCAATGGGGCTCAAGAGACCCAGTACTTC.

The chain combines TRBV5-5 with TRBJ1-6; D remains unclear. Germline V gives CDR1 SGHKS, CDR2 YYEKEE (reference sequence). The ends were cut back, 4 bases at V and 6 bases at J, with 8 bases in the middle. The CDR3 contains 13 residues. CDR3 bases: TGTGCCAGCAGCCAAACGGGTAATTCACCCCTCCACTTT. Amino acids: CASSQTGNSPLHF.

This clone was observed once. This sequence joins TRBV5-1 and TRBJ2-1; no reliable D call. Per germline, CDR1 SGHRS and CDR2 YFSETQ. Trimming shortened V by 4 bases and J by 0 bases, and 11 bases separated the two germline ends. The CDR3 is made up of 15 amino acids. The CDR3 here is CASSPEDASYNEQFF. The DNA of the CDR3 is TGCGCCAGCAGCCCCGAGGATGCCTCCTACAATGAGCAGTTCTTC.

CDR3 coding DNA: TGTGCCAGCAGCTTGGGGCCAAACACTGAAGCTTTCTTT. It specifies CASSLGPNTEAFF. The V gene is TRBV5-8, the J gene TRBJ1-1; D ambiguous. V lost 0 bases to trimming and J lost 2 bases, with 5 bases between them. The CDR3 has 13 residues. Germline values: CDR1 SGHTS, CDR2 YDEGEE.

The rearrangement links TRBV6-1 to TRBJ2-7, with unresolved D. The CDR3 runs to 16 residues. The germline V and J ends were trimmed by 0 bases and 0 bases, with 12 bases remaining between them. The germline gives CDR1 MNHNS, CDR2 SASEGT. CDR3 DNA sequence: TGTGCCAGCAGTGAAGCGCTATTGGGCAGCTCCTACGAGCAGTACGTC. Protein product: CASSEALLGSSYEQYV.

The chain combines TRBV15 with TRBJ1-2; D perhaps matches TRBD1 (5 bases). The CDR3 totals 15 residues. Deletions cut 2 bases from V and 1 base from J, with 11 bases between. Germline V lookup: CDR1 LNHNV, CDR2 YYDKDF (reference sequence). CDR3 region: CATSRKGNDNYGYTF. The CDR3 coding sequence is TGTGCCACCAGCAGAAAGGGGAACGATAACTATGGCTACACCTTC.

V and J are TRBV7-9 and TRBJ1-6, with 8 bases matching TRBD1. Germline V gene lookup returns CDR1 SEHNR and CDR2 FQNEAQ (reference sequence). With V trimmed by 2 bases and J by 10 bases, 7 bases remained unmatched. The CDR3 sequence is 15 residues long. CDR3 amino acids: CASSLWTGTQSPLHF. The DNA for the CDR3 is TGTGCCAGCAGCTTATGGACAGGGACCCAATCACCCCTCCACTTT.

The rearrangement links TRBV11-2 to TRBJ1-6; TRBD1 might be the D (6 bases). V lost 5 bases, J lost 0 bases, and 17 bases lay in between. In germline, CDR1 is SGHAT, CDR2 FQNNGV. This CDR3 comprises 18 residues. CDR3 sequence reads: CASSLRPRTDSYNSPLHF. The CDR3 DNA follows: TGTGCCAGCAGCCTCCGCCCTAGGACAGACTCCTATAATTCACCCCTCCACTTT.

This clone has only a few counts. The chain uses TRBV5-1 and TRBJ2-3; no definite D call. The CDR3 is made up of 14 amino acids. Germline values: CDR1 SGHRS, CDR2 YFSETQ. V lost 6 bases and J 0 bases, leaving 11 bases between the germline ends. The CDR3 nucleotides read TGCGCCAGCAACCCGAGCCCTAGCACAGATACGCAGTATTTT. Its protein is CASNPSPSTDTQYF.

The table lists this clone with many counts. The V gene is TRBV27, the J gene TRBJ1-5, with D hard to call. The CDR3 is made up of 14 amino acids. The V gene's germline CDR1 is MNHEY and CDR2 SMNVEV (reference sequence). Trimming removed 5 bases from V and 2 bases from J, with 10 bases in between. DNA of the CDR3: TGTGCCAGCAGTGTGCGTCCCGGCAATCAGCCCCAGCATTTT. This codes for CASSVRPGNQPQHF.

This clone occurred once. CDR3 nucleotide sequence: TGTGCCATCAGCAAGGACAGGGACTCCTACAATGAGCAGTTCTTC. Translation: CAISKDRDSYNEQFF. The chain uses TRBV10-3 and TRBJ2-1; 8 bases fit TRBD1. With 6 bases clipped from V and 0 bases from J, the junction kept 4 bases outside the gene matches. Germline V lookup: CDR1 ENHRY, CDR2 SYGVKD. The CDR3 covers 15 residues.

The chain uses TRBV24-1 and TRBJ2-6; no clear D. The CDR3 is 19 amino acids. Germline V CDR1 and CDR2: KGHDR, SFDVKD. V was trimmed by 4 bases and J by 1 base, leaving 19 bases between them. The CDR3 DNA reads TGTGCCACCAGTGACTTTAGATCTGGTCTCCGGTCTGGGGCCAACGTCCTGACTTTC. As protein: CATSDFRSGLRSGANVLTF.

The rearrangement uses TRBV2 and TRBJ2-3; TRBD1 agrees at 9 bases. CDR1 is SNHLY and CDR2 is FYNNEI in the germline V gene. The CDR3 has 14 residues. J was trimmed by 3 bases and V by 6 bases; bases with no gene match: 4. The CDR3 protein is CASRRDRGTDTQYF. The CDR3 DNA reads as TGTGCCAGCAGGCGTGACAGGGGGACAGATACGCAGTATTTT.

CDR3 nucleotides: TGTGCCAGCAGCCACGGGACTCCCGGGGAAGCTTTCTTT. This encodes CASSHGTPGEAFF. V usage is TRBV12-3 or TRBV12-4 and J usage is TRBJ1-1; D may be TRBD1 (5 bases). This CDR3 has 13 residues. The ends were cut back, 6 bases at V and 8 bases at J, with 16 bases in the middle.

The chain links TRBV19 to TRBJ2-4; 8 positions agree with TRBD2. The CDR3 has 17 residues. Germline V CDR1 and CDR2: LNHDA, SQIVND (reference sequence). V gave up 3 bases and J gave up 5 bases; unmatched junction bases: 12. The CDR3: CASSIASGSSIQNIQYF. In nucleotides, the CDR3 is TGTGCCAGTAGTATCGCGAGCGGGAGTTCGATCCAAAACATTCAGTACTTC.